Listed below are T cell receptor beta chains from one sample, sequenced in a study of spatial heterogeneity in lung cancer. MiXCR was run by TCRdb on the 5' RACE reads, yielding one entry per CDR3 protein. The sample carries about 6,100 distinct CDR3 sequences, around 7.8% recorded once. The source material was normal lung tissue next to the tumor, sampled at surgery. The source of these receptors is a female donor with early-stage non-small cell lung cancer. Both conserved end residues are part of each CDR3. D genes are given only for firm matches. Clone size is given for some rows only: seen once, a few or many times, or a class if the clone is expanded.

V,size,D,J,CDR3,DNA
TRBV11-2,many,-,TRBJ2-5,CASSLSSNQETQYF,TGTGCCAGCAGCTTATCGTCGAACCAAGAGACCCAGTACTTC
TRBV2,medium-sized,-,TRBJ1-2,CASRIRGQGGYTF,TGTGCCAGCAGGATACGTGGTCAGGGGGGCTACACCTTC
TRBV10-3,-,TRBD1,TRBJ1-4,CAIRAGQGTGGNEKLFF,TGTGCCATCAGGGCGGGACAAGGGACAGGCGGGAACGAAAAACTGTTTTTT
TRBV11-2,few,-,TRBJ2-1,CASSLVATPYNEQFF,TGTGCCAGCAGCTTAGTAGCTACCCCTTACAATGAGCAGTTCTTC
TRBV6-1,few,-,TRBJ2-7,CASRNRDGSYEQYF,TGTGCCAGCAGGAACCGGGACGGCTCCTACGAGCAGTACTTC
TRBV4-1,many,TRBD1,TRBJ2-7,CASSLGQGVGEQYF,TGCGCCAGCAGCCTAGGACAGGGGGTCGGCGAGCAGTACTTC
TRBV11-1,medium-sized,TRBD1,TRBJ2-7,CASSTQQGGTYEQYF,TGTGCCAGCAGCACCCAACAGGGGGGAACCTACGAGCAGTACTTC
TRBV7-2,medium-sized,TRBD1,TRBJ1-5,CASSRQGARDQPQHF,TGTGCCAGCAGCCGACAGGGGGCGCGGGATCAGCCCCAGCATTTT
TRBV7-2,many,-,TRBJ1-4,CASSLIGGEGKLFF,TGTGCCAGCAGCCTGATTGGGGGAGAAGGAAAACTGTTTTTT
TRBV9,few,TRBD1,TRBJ2-3,CASSRSLLDRGGADTQYF,TGTGCCAGCAGCCGATCCCTCTTGGACAGGGGAGGTGCAGATACGCAGTATTTT